This passage covers 13 T cell receptor beta chains from one sample sequenced in a study of shared clonotypes between healthy human individuals. Assay: immunoSEQ multiplex PCR; the TCRdb copy retains only in-frame clones and omits some. The sample includes hundreds of thousands of clones, 90% to 97% of them seen just once. Naive CD8 isolation took CD45RO-negative cells positively selected for CCR7 and excluded terminally differentiated effector memory CD45RA+ cells. Specimen: naive CD8+ T cells sorted from blood. The origin of the receptors is a woman under 40 in good health.

The V gene is TRBV6-6, the J gene TRBJ2-7; D is uncertain. The CDR3 runs to 12 residues. Trimming removed 2 bases from V and 7 bases from J, with 9 bases in between. CDR1 MNHNY and CDR2 SVGAGI come from the germline V gene (reference sequence). As DNA, the CDR3 is TGTGCCAGCAGTTACCTGGCGGAGGAGCAGTACTTC. Protein: CASSYLAEEQYF.

The V and J genes are TRBV7-6 and TRBJ2-1, with TRBD1 matching 11 bases. V lost 5 bases to trimming and J lost 8 bases; unmatched junction nucleotides: 5. The length of the CDR3 is 14 residues. From germline, CDR1 is SGHVS and CDR2 FNYEAQ. In DNA, the CDR3 is TGTGCCAGCAGCCCCTGGACAGGGGGCGATGAGCAGTTCTTC. This sequence encodes CASSPWTGGDEQFF. The variable domain in full, completed from reference TRBV7-6 and TRBJ2-1, reads GAGVSQSPRYKVTKRGQDVALRCDPISGHVSLYWYRQALGQGPEFLTYFNYEAQQDKSGLPNDRFSAERPEGSISTLTIQRTEQRDSAMYRCASSPWTGGDEQFFGPGTRLTVL.

The chain has TRBV27 and TRBJ2-6; no firm D call. The length of the CDR3 is 16 residues. Looked up from germline, CDR1 is MNHEY and CDR2 is SMNVEV (reference sequence). V gave up 2 bases and J gave up 4 bases, with 12 bases separating them. The CDR3 bases are TGTGCCAGCAGTTTAAATCCCTATTCCGGGGCCAACGTCCTGACTTTC. Translated: CASSLNPYSGANVLTF.

V is TRBV15 and J is TRBJ1-5; D remains ambiguous. V was shortened by 4 bases and J by 3 bases, with 10 bases between the two germline ends. Germline CDR1 is LNHNV and CDR2 is YYDKDF (reference sequence). This CDR3 contains 14 residues. In nucleotides, the CDR3 is TGTGCCACCAGCATAATGGAGCTCAATCAGCCCCAGCATTTT. This translates into CATSIMELNQPQHF.

The chain employs TRBV5-8 and TRBJ1-1; D gene ambiguous. The germline V gene has CDR1 SGHTS and CDR2 YDEGEE. Trimming stripped 4 bases from V and 0 bases from J, with 13 bases between. CDR3 length: 15 amino acids. The CDR3 DNA follows: TGTGCCAGCAGCGCGGAGCGTGGCATGAACACTGAAGCTTTCTTT. Amino acid sequence: CASSAERGMNTEAFF.

V is TRBV14 and J is TRBJ1-1; unclear D gene. This CDR3 region has 12 residues. Germline lookup yields CDR1 SGHDN and CDR2 FVKESK. Deletions cut 0 bases from V and 10 bases from J, with 9 bases between. This CDR3 is CASSQDPLGAFF. The CDR3 nucleotides are TGTGCCAGCAGCCAAGATCCGCTGGGAGCTTTCTTT.

This clone came up once. The V gene is TRBV4-1, the J gene TRBJ1-4, with a weak D call TRBD1 (5 bases). The V end was cut by 0 bases, the J end by 5 bases, with 16 bases between. Germline V lookup: CDR1 MGHRA, CDR2 YSYEKL. This CDR3 contains 17 residues. The CDR3 is CASSQERRVVWNEKLFF. The CDR3 DNA reads TGCGCCAGCAGCCAAGAGCGCAGGGTGGTTTGGAATGAAAAACTGTTTTTT.

The chain employs TRBV5-5 and TRBJ1-1; no reliable D call. The CDR3 is 14 residues long. Trimming took 0 bases from V and 4 from J, leaving 10 bases between them. Germline assignment: CDR1 SGHKS and CDR2 YYEKEE (reference sequence). The CDR3 bases are TGTGCCAGCAGCTTGGAATGGGGTGGCACTGAAGCTTTCTTT. It is translated as CASSLEWGGTEAFF.

This chain uses TRBV5-4 with TRBJ1-1; no reliable D call. Trimming stripped 7 bases from V and 6 bases from J, with 10 bases between. CDR1 and CDR2 (germline): SGHNT, YYREEE (reference sequence). The CDR3 has 11 residues. CDR3: CASSSESEAFF. DNA for the CDR3: TGTGCCAGCTCCTCCGAATCTGAAGCTTTCTTT.

The chain employs TRBV7-9 and TRBJ2-7; 7 nucleotides match TRBD1. CDR1 is SEHNR, CDR2 FQNEAQ, per germline (reference sequence). This CDR3 is built from 13 residues. V lost 3 bases, J lost 2 bases, and 1 base stayed unmatched. CDR3 nucleotides: TGTGCCAGCAGCTTCAGGGGGACCTACGAGCAGTACTTC. Its protein is CASSFRGTYEQYF.

V and J are TRBV7-9 and TRBJ1-1; TRBD1 agrees at 9 bases. The CDR3 spans 14 residues. Per the germline V gene, CDR1 is SEHNR and CDR2 is FQNEAQ (reference sequence). Trimming at V came to 5 bases and at J to 6 bases, leaving 7 bases not matched to a gene. The CDR3 reads CASSPDRGVPEAFF. The DNA of the CDR3 is TGTGCCAGCAGCCCAGACAGGGGGGTCCCTGAAGCTTTCTTT.

The chain employs TRBV10-3 and TRBJ1-2; 9 bases align to TRBD1. CDR1 and CDR2 from the germline V gene are ENHRY and SYGVKD. V lost 5 bases and J lost 1; bases outside the gene matches: 5. The CDR3 extends over 15 amino acids. The CDR3 spells CAISKQGANNYGYTF. The CDR3 nucleotides read TGTGCCATCAGTAAACAGGGGGCGAATAACTATGGCTACACCTTC.

A note on this clone: Other DNA variants within this sample encode the same CDR3. The rearrangement uses TRBV11-2 and TRBJ1-3; the D is unclear. CDR3 length: 14 residues. The germline V and J ends were trimmed by 1 base and 0 bases, with 4 bases remaining between them. CDR1 is SGHAT and CDR2 is FQNNGV in the germline V gene. The CDR3 nucleotides read TGTGCCAGCAGCTTAGCGAGCTCTGGAAACACCATATATTTT. Translating gives CASSLASSGNTIYF.